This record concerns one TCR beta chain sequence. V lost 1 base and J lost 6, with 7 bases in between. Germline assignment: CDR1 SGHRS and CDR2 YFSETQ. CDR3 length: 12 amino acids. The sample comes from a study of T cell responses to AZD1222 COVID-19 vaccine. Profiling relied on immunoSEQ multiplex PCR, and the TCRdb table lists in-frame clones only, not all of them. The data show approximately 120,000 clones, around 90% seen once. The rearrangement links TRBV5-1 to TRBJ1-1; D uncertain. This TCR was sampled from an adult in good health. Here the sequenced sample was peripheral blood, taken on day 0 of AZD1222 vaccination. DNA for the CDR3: TGCGCCAGCAGCTTGTGGGGTGCTGAAGCTTTCTTT. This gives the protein CASSLWGAEAFF.